Listed below are T cell receptor beta chains from one sample, sequenced in a study of regulatory T cells in long-lasting Graves disease. TCRdb independently ran MiXCR on the multiplex PCR reads; one entry per CDR3 protein. The sample has around 300,000 distinct CDR3 sequences, roughly 21% seen once. The input for sequencing was peripheral blood mononuclear cells (PBMCs), taken when the disease was refractory, from a patient treated with antithyroid drugs. The source of these receptors is a female donor with Graves disease. CDR3s include the opening cysteine and the closing phenylalanine or tryptophan. A D gene is named only where the DNA matches it firmly.

j_call d_call v_call cdr3_aa
TRBJ1-5 TRBD1 TRBV19 CASSPDRTGRGINQPQHF
TRBJ1-5 TRBD1 TRBV20-1 CSACPLDRGDQPQHF
TRBJ2-7 TRBD1 TRBV7-9 CASSPGQGVPYEQYF
TRBJ2-5 TRBD1 TRBV29-1 CSVGDRGLETQYF
TRBJ2-7 TRBD1 TRBV4-2 CASSRGRDSSYEQYF
TRBJ2-7 - TRBV7-3 CASSPGLPEGEQYF
TRBJ2-2 - TRBV6-1 CATILANTGELFF
TRBJ2-7 - TRBV20-1 CSAHSNRESHEQYF
TRBJ1-1 - TRBV20-1 CSARVEDTEAFF
TRBJ2-2 - TRBV3-1 CASTPGAELYTGELFF
TRBJ2-5 - TRBV5-1 CASSTTSVGGYQETQYF
TRBJ2-7 - TRBV12-3/TRBV12-4 CASGEFPEQYF
TRBJ1-4 TRBD1 TRBV18 CASSPTGTGGVKLFF
TRBJ2-7 TRBD2 TRBV6-2/TRBV6-3 CASSYSQVAGAYEQYF
TRBJ2-7 - TRBV28 CASSLSPQGSYEQYF
TRBJ2-2 - TRBV20-1 CSARDPAGNTGELFF
TRBJ2-7 - TRBV28 CASSSPTITYEQYF
TRBJ2-1 - TRBV5-1 CASSLAREWDEQFF
TRBJ1-1 TRBD1 TRBV19 CASSRGQGANTEAFF
TRBJ2-7 - TRBV6-5 CASSYEQNSYEQYF
TRBJ2-7 TRBD2 TRBV6-1 CASSSLRRASGSIGNYEQYF
TRBJ2-5 TRBD2 TRBV29-1 CSAGGTSFPETQYF
TRBJ2-7 TRBD2 TRBV20-1 CSASGTSGFYEQYF
TRBJ1-2 TRBD1 TRBV20-1 CSAAGTGGERGYTF
TRBJ1-5 TRBD1 TRBV6-1 CAISPGETGGLRQPQHF
TRBJ2-7 - TRBV2 CASQWVSYEQYF
TRBJ2-1 TRBD2 TRBV7-9 CASSLGAGGHNEQFF
TRBJ2-5 - TRBV3-1 CASSQDWGVTQYF
TRBJ2-2 - TRBV19 CASSRGLITSTGELFF
TRBJ2-3 - TRBV10-3 CAISDRQSTDTQYF
TRBJ1-5 - TRBV6-5 CASSSRVSQPQHF
TRBJ2-7 - TRBV6-1 CATYKGYEQYF
TRBJ1-1 - TRBV19 CASSMTANTEAFF
TRBJ2-4 TRBD1 TRBV6-2/TRBV6-3 CASSYHPYRDSESIQYF
TRBJ1-1 TRBD1 TRBV6-5 CASSYYRGGPTEAFF
TRBJ1-5 - TRBV7-6 CASSLAPYSNQPQHF
TRBJ1-5 - TRBV7-2 CASSPSRKAGNDQPQHF
TRBJ2-2 - TRBV7-4 CASSLERHSGLPLNTGELFF
TRBJ1-2 - TRBV28 CASSLSGILNYGYTF
TRBJ2-4 - TRBV4-3 CASSQEPTNPKNIQYF
TRBJ1-2 - TRBV11-3 CASSTQGGYGYTF
TRBJ1-1 TRBD1 TRBV7-8 CASSGRGQGGTEAFF
TRBJ2-2 - TRBV15 CATSRDKIGYGIAGELFF
TRBJ1-2 - TRBV3-1 CASSQGSQYLYGYTF
TRBJ2-5 - TRBV7-9 CASSLGLALETQYF
TRBJ2-1 TRBD2 TRBV5-5 CASSRGLAGAPGQFF
TRBJ1-2 - TRBV28 CASSLRQEYSPGYTF
TRBJ2-1 - TRBV12-3/TRBV12-4 CASSLIGGAHNEQFF
TRBJ2-1 - TRBV12-3/TRBV12-4 CASSLALGPYNEQFF
TRBJ2-5 - TRBV19 CASRGRGNAEETQYF
TRBJ1-2 - TRBV20-1 CSARTRGDYGYTF
TRBJ2-7 TRBD1 TRBV28 CASRSQGASSDEQYF
TRBJ1-6 - TRBV27 CASSLSPGSPLHF
TRBJ2-5 - TRBV12-3/TRBV12-4 CASSFTHGEEETQYF
TRBJ2-7 - TRBV6-2/TRBV6-3 CASSDRRRGEQYF